This T cell receptor (beta chain) originates from a study of early T cells in non-severe SARS-CoV-2 infection. On the study more broadly: Sequencing targeted bulk RNA from unsorted whole blood, leaving chains unpaired. The study's findings and limits: The study's VDJdb matching favored anti-spike CD8 responses and missed private and CD4 specificities.

In its sample, this clonotype was seen a few times. Its antigen remains unknown. TCRdb analysed the 5' RACE reads with MiXCR anew, one entry per CDR3 protein. The sample records about 77,000 distinct CDR3 sequences, 10% to 15% being singletons. The V segment lost 0 bases and the J segment 9 bases; nucleotides outside the gene matches: 4. This CDR3 spans 15 amino acids. Looked up from germline, CDR1 is LGHNA and CDR2 is YSLEER. This receptor was taken from an adult who was a healthcare worker with PCR-confirmed SARS-CoV-2 infection or an uninfected control (not recorded which). The donor label of this sample is uncertain. The J gene is TRBJ1-6, the V gene TRBV4-3; 8 nucleotides align to TRBD1. The sequences come from whole blood, collected at baseline. The CDR3 loop is CASSQDRDRLSPLHF. Written as DNA, the CDR3 is TGCGCCAGCAGCCAAGACCGGGACAGGCTTTCACCCCTCCACTTT.